Listed here are 7 T cell receptor beta chains from one sample, sequenced in a study of cytomegalovirus exposure and HLA in healthy donors. The PCR ran on 60 Vbeta and 13 Jbeta primers. Using immunoSEQ multiplex PCR, the repertoire was profiled, and TCRdb retains in-frame clones only, with some absent. The sample lists 150,000 to 160,000 clones, roughly three quarters occurring once. The specimen sequenced was PBMCs. Receptors were obtained from a man aged 30-40 years in good health and CMV-seropositive.

This clone appeared a few times. V and J are TRBV25-1 and TRBJ1-1; D uncertain. Between the trimmed V and J ends, which lost 6 bases and 6 bases, there was a span of 11 bases. In germline, CDR1 is MGHDK, CDR2 SYGVNS. This CDR3 is 12 amino acids long. The CDR3 spells CASRGRAAEAFF. As DNA, the CDR3 is TGTGCCAGCAGAGGGAGGGCCGCTGAAGCTTTCTTT.

This clone was seen more than once but under ten times. This chain links TRBV11-3 with TRBJ2-2; 11 bases are a match to TRBD2. Trimming removed 6 bases from V and 4 bases from J; junction bases left unmatched: 4. The length of the CDR3 is 15 residues. Germline CDR1 and CDR2: SGHNT and YENEEA. DNA for the CDR3: TGTGCCAGCAGGGCTAGCGGGAGGTTCACCGGGGAGCTGTTTTTT. It is translated as CASRASGRFTGELFF.

DNA of the CDR3: TGTGCCAGCAGCTTAACTTACGACAGACACAATCAGCCCCAGCATTTT. This sequence encodes CASSLTYDRHNQPQHF. This chain links TRBV7-2 with TRBJ1-5; weak D call: TRBD1 (5 bases). V was clipped by 2 bases and J by 3 bases, with 14 bases between them. The CDR3 is 16 residues long. Looked up from germline, CDR1 is SGHTA and CDR2 is FQGNSA.

This clone has just a few counts. The chain's CDR3 is CASSPRQTSYEQYF. For the CDR3, the DNA is TGTGCCAGCAGCCCACGACAGACGAGCTACGAGCAGTACTTC. J is TRBJ2-7 and V is TRBV7-9; a weak D match, TRBD1 (5 bases). CDR3 length: 14 residues. V lost 5 bases and J 3 bases, leaving 14 bases between the germline ends. Per germline, CDR1 SEHNR and CDR2 FQNEAQ (reference sequence).

The chain recombines TRBV28 with TRBJ1-4, with 9 positions matching TRBD1. With 7 bases clipped from V and 9 bases from J, the junction kept 9 bases outside the gene matches. Germline V lookup: CDR1 MDHEN, CDR2 SYDVKM. CDR3 length equals 14 residues. The CDR3 spells CASTMRDRAQKLFF. CDR3 nucleotide sequence: TGTGCCAGCACCATGCGGGACAGGGCCCAAAAACTGTTTTTT.

This sequence joins TRBV11-3 and TRBJ2-7, with unresolved D. Trimming cost V 5 bases and J 6 bases, with 11 bases left between them. There are 12 residues in the CDR3. Looked up from germline, CDR1 is SGHNT and CDR2 is YENEEA. The CDR3 region is CASSPLGGEQYF. In DNA, the CDR3 is TGTGCCAGCAGCCCCCTCGGTGGCGAGCAGTACTTC.

V gene TRBV4-2 combines with J gene TRBJ1-5; D is unresolved. In germline, CDR1 is LGHNA, CDR2 YNFKEQ. The V gene lost 0 bases and the J gene lost 5 bases, with 11 bases spanning the gap. This CDR3 has 15 residues. In DNA form, the CDR3 reads TGTGCCAGCAGCCAAGATTGGGCCAGCCATCAGCCCCAGCATTTT. This sequence encodes CASSQDWASHQPQHF.